This T cell receptor (beta chain) is from a study of graft-versus-host responses after intestinal transplantation. Repertoires were generated with immunoSEQ multiplex PCR, while TCRdb's copy carries only in-frame clones and drops some. The profile covers 55,000 to 70,000 clones, with 90% to 95% appearing a single time and approximately 2.9% taken by the ten largest. A note on this clone: What it binds is unknown.

CDR1 SGHRS and CDR2 YFSETQ come from the germline V gene. With 3 bases removed from V and 0 bases from J, the gap between germline ends came to 17 bases. The CDR3 is made up of 17 amino acids. Whole-study findings and limits: Patients who carried graft-donor T cell macrochimerism also had high graft-versus-host to host-versus-graft clonal ratios in their allografts. There was an association between peak levels of circulating GvH clones and early post-transplant HvG declines.

The chain recombines TRBV5-1 with TRBJ2-3, with a tentative D call TRBD2 (6 bases). The sequencing used PBMCs, collected approximately four months after intestinal transplantation. This sequence was found in a human patient who received an intestinal transplant, so some T cells may come from the graft donor. The CDR3 here is CASSSPGVGMSTDTQYF. CDR3 coding DNA: TGCGCCAGCAGCTCCCCGGGGGTCGGGATGAGCACAGATACGCAGTATTTT.